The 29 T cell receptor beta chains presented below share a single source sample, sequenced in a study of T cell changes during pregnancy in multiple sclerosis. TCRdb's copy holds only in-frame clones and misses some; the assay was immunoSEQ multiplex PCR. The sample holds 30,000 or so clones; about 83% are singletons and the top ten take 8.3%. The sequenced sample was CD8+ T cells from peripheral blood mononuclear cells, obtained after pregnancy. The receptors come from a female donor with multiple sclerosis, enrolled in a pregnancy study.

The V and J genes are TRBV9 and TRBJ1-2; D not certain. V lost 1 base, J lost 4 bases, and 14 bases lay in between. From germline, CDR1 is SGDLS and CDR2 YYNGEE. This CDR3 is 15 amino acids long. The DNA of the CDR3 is TGTGCCAGCAGCGTAACCACCGCCATGAGCTATGGCTACACCTTC. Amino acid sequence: CASSVTTAMSYGYTF.

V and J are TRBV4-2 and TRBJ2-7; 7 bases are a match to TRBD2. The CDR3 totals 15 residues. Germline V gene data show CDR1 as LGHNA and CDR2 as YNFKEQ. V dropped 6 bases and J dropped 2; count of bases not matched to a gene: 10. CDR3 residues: CASRIGLAVTYEQYF. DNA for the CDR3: TGTGCCAGCAGGATCGGGCTAGCGGTGACCTACGAGCAGTACTTC.

DNA of the CDR3: TGTGCCAGCCAGGGTGTAAACACTGAAGCTTTCTTT. Translation gives CASQGVNTEAFF. The V call is TRBV6-1, the J call TRBJ1-1, with D possibly being TRBD1 (5 bases). Trimming removed 8 bases from V and 2 bases from J, with 9 bases in between. Germline CDR1 MNHNS, CDR2 SASEGT. The CDR3 is made up of 12 amino acids.

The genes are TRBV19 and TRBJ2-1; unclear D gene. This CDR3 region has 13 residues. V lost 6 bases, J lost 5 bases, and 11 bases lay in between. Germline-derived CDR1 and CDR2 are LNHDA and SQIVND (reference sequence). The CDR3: CASSWADDNEQFF. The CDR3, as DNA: TGTGCCAGTAGCTGGGCAGACGACAATGAGCAGTTCTTC.

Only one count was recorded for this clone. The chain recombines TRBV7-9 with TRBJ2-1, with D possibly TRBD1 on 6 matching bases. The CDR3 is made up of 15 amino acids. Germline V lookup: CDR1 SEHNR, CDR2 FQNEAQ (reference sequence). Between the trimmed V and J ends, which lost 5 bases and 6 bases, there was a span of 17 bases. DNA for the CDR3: TGTGCCAGCAGCCCCCCGTTGGGGGCCGGCAATGAGCAGTTCTTC. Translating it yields CASSPPLGAGNEQFF.

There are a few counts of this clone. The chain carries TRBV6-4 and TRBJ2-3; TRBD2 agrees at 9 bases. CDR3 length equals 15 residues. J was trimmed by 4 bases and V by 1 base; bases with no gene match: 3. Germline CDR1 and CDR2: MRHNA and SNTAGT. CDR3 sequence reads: CASSDLAGEPDTQYF. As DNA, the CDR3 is TGTGCCAGCAGTGACTTAGCGGGGGAGCCAGATACGCAGTATTTT.

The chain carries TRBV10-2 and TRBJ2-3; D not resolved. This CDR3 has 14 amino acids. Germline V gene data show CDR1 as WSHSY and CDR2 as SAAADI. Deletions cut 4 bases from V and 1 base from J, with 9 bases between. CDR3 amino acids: CASSVEPGTDTQYF. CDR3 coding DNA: TGCGCCAGCAGTGTAGAGCCGGGCACAGATACGCAGTATTTT.

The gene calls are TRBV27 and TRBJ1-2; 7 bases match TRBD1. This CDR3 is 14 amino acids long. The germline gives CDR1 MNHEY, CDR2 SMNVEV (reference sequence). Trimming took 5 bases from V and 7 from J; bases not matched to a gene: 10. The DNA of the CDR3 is TGTGCCAGCAGTGCACGCTCGACAGGGAGTGGCTACACCTTC. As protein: CASSARSTGSGYTF.

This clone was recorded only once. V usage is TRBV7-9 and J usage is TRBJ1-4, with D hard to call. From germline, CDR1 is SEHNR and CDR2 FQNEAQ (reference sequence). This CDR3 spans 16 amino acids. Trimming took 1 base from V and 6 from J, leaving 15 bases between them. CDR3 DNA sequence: TGTGCCAGCAGCTTAGGGGCGTGGACTCCCGATGAAAAACTGTTTTTT. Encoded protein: CASSLGAWTPDEKLFF.

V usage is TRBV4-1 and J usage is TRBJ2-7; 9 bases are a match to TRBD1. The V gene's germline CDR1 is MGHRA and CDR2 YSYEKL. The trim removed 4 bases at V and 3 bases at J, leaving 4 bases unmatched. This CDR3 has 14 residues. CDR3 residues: CASSLKTGGYEQYF. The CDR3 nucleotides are TGCGCCAGCAGCCTGAAGACAGGGGGCTACGAGCAGTACTTC.

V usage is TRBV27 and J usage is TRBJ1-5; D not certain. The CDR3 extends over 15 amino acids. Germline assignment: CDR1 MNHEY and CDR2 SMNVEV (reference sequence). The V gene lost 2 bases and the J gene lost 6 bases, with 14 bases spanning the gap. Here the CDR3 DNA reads TGTGCCAGCAGTTTACGGGGAAAGTACGGTCAGCCCCAGCATTTT. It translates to CASSLRGKYGQPQHF.

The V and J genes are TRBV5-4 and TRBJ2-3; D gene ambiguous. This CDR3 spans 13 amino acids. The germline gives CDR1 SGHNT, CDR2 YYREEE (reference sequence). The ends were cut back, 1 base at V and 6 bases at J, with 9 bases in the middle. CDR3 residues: CASSLRGPDTQYF. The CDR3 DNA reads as TGTGCCAGCAGCTTGAGAGGCCCGGATACGCAGTATTTT.

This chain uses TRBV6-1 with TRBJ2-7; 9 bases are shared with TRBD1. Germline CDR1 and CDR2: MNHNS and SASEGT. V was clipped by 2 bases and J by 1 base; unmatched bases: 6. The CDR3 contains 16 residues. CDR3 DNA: TGTGCCAGCAGTGAAAATCCGGACAGGGGATCCTACGAGCAGTACTTC. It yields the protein CASSENPDRGSYEQYF.

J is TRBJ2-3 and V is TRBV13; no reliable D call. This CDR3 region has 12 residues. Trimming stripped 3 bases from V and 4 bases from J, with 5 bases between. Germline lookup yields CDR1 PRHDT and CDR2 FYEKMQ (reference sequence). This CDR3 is CASSFSPDTQYF. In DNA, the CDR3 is TGTGCCAGCAGCTTCTCCCCAGATACGCAGTATTTT.

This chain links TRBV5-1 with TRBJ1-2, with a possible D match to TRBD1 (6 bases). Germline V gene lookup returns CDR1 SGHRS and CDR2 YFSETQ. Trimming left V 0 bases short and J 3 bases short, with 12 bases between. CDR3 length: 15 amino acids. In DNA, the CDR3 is TGCGCCAGCAGCTTGGTTTCAGGGGCCCACTATGGCTACACCTTC. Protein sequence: CASSLVSGAHYGYTF.

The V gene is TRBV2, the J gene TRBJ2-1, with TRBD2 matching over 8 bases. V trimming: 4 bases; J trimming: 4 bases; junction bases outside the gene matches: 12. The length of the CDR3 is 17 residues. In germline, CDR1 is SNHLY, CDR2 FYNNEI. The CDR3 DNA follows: TGTGCCAGCAGTGGCCCTATGGCTAGCGGGCCGTACAATGAGCAGTTCTTC. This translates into CASSGPMASGPYNEQFF.

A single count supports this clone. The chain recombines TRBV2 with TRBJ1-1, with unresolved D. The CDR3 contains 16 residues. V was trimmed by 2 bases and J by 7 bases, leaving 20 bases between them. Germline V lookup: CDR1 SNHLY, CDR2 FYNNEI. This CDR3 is CASSEPLDTSKIEAFF. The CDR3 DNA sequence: TGTGCCAGCAGTGAACCTCTCGACACAAGCAAAATTGAAGCTTTCTTT. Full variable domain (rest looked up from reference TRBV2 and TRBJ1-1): EPEVTQTPSHQVTQMGQEVILRCVPISNHLYFYWYRQILGQKVEFLVSFYNNEISEKSEIFDDQFSVERPDGSNFTLKIRSTKLEDSAMYFCASSEPLDTSKIEAFFGQGTRLTVV.

The CDR3 here is CASSVIRGSYTF. The CDR3 DNA reads TGTGCCAGTAGTGTCATACGGGGAAGCTACACCTTC. This rearrangement joins TRBV19 to TRBJ1-2; unclear D gene. Trimming took 5 bases from V and 9 from J, leaving 13 bases between them. The CDR3 is 12 residues long. Germline V CDR1 and CDR2: LNHDA, SQIVND (reference sequence). Full variable domain (rest looked up from reference TRBV19 and TRBJ1-2): DGGITQSPKYLFRKEGQNVTLSCEQNLNHDAMYWYRQDPGQGLRLIYYSQIVNDFQKGDIAEGYSVSREKKESFPLTVTSAQKNPTAFYLCASSVIRGSYTFGSGTRLTVV.

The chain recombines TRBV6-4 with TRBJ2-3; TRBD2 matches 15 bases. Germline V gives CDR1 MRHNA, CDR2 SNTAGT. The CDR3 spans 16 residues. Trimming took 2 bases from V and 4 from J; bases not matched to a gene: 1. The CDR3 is CASSDGTSGGPDTQYF. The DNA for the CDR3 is TGTGCCAGCAGTGACGGGACTAGCGGGGGGCCAGATACGCAGTATTTT.

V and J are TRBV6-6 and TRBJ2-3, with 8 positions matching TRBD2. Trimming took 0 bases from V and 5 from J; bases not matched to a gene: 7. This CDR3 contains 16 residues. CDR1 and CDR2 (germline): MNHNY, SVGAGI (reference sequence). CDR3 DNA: TGTGCCAGCAGTTACTCGAACGGGGGGGCCGGAGATACGCAGTATTTT. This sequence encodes CASSYSNGGAGDTQYF.

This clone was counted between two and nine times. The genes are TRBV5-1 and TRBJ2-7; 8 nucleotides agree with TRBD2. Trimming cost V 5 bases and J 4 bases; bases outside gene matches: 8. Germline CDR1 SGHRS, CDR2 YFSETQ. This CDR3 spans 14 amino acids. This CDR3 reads CASSTAGGGYEQYF. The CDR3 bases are TGCGCCAGCAGTACGGCGGGGGGAGGGTACGAGCAGTACTTC.

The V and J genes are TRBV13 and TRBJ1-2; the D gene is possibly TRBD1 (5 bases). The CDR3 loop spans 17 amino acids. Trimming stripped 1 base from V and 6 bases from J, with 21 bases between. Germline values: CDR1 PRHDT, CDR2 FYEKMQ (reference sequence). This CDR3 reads CASSLDGVGGIGNGYTF. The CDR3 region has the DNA TGTGCCAGCAGCTTAGATGGGGTCGGGGGTATCGGTAATGGCTACACCTTC.

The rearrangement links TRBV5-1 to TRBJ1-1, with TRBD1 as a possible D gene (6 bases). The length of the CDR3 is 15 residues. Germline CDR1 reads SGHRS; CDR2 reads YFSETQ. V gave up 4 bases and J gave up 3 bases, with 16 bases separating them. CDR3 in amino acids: CASSLRTDGYTEAFF. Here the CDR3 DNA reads TGCGCCAGCAGCCTACGGACAGACGGGTACACTGAAGCTTTCTTT.

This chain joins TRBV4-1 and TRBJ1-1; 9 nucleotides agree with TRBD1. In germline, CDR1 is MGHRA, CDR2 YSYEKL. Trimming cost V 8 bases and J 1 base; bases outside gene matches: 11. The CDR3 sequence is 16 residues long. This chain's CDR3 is CASRIRQGGTNTEAFF. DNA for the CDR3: TGCGCCAGCCGGATTCGACAGGGGGGGACGAACACTGAAGCTTTCTTT.

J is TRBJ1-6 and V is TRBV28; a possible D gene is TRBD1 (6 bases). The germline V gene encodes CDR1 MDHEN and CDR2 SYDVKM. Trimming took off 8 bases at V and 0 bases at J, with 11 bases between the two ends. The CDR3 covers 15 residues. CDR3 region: CASATGSSYNSPLHF. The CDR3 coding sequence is TGTGCCAGCGCGACAGGTAGCTCCTATAATTCACCCCTCCACTTT.

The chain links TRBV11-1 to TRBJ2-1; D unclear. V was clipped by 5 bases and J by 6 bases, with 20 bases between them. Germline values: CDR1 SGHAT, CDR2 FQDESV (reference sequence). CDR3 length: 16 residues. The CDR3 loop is CASSPGWLALFNEQFF. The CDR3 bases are TGTGCCAGCAGCCCCGGGTGGTTGGCTTTATTCAATGAGCAGTTCTTC.

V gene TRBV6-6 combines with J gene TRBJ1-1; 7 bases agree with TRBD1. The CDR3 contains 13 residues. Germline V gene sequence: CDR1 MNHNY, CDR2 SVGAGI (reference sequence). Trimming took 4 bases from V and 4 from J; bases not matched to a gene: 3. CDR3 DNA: TGTGCCAGCAGTTTGACAGGGTTCACTGAAGCTTTCTTT. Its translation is CASSLTGFTEAFF.

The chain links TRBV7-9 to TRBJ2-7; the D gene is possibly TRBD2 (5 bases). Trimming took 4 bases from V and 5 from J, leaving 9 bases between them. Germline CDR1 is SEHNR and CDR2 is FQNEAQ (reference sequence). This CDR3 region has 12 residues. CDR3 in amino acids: CASSWTEDEQYF. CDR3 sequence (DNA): TGTGCCAGCAGCTGGACTGAAGACGAGCAGTACTTC.

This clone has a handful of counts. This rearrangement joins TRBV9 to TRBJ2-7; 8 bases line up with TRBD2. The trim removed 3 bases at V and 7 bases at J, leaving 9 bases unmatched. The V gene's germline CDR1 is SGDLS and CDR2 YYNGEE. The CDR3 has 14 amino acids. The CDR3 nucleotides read TGTGCCAGCAGCGCGGGGGGGCTGAGTTATGAGCAGTACTTC. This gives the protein CASSAGGLSYEQYF.